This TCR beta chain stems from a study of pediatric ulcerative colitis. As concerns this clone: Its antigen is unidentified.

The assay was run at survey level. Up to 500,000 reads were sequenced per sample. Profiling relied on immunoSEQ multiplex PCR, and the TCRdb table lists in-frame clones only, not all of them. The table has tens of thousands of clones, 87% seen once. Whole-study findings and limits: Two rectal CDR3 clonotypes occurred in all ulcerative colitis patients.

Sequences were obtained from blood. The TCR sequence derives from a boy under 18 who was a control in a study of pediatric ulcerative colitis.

CDR3 coding DNA: TGTGCCAGCAGTTACTCTCAGAAAAACACTGAAGCTTTCTTT. It codes for CASSYSQKNTEAFF. The chain employs TRBV6-5 and TRBJ1-1, with no clear D. Germline V gene lookup returns CDR1 MNHEY and CDR2 SVGAGI. The CDR3 is 14 amino acids. The ends were cut back, 0 bases at V and 2 bases at J, with 7 bases in the middle.